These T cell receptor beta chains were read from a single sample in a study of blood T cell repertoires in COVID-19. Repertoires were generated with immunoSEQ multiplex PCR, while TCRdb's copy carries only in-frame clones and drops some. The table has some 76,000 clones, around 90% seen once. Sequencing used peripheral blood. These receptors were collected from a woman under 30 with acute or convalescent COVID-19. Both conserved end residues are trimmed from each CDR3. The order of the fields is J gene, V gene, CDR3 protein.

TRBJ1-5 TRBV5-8 ASSSPGTGGQPQH
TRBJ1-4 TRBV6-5 ASRPQGAEKLF
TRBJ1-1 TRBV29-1 SVYTAVPLQAF
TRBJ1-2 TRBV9 ASSVGQIHGYT
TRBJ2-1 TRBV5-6 ASSSLIRQGSYNEQF
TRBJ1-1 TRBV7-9 ASRTTGVAEAF
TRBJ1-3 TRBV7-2 ASSLAGQISGNTIY
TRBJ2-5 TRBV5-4 ASSTTGSETQY
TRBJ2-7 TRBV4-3 ASSQEQGTSYEQY
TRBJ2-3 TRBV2 ASTTRNPGDTQY
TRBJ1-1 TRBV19 ASSIAGRSAF
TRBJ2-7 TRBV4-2 ASSQDQGLIEQY
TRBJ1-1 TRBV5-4 ASSFGREAF
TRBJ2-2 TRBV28 ASSLFRGASGELF
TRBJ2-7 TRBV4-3 ASSQVQGSGSYEQY
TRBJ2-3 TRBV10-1 ASSESRSTDTQY
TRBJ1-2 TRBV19 ASSSSLGGSYGYT
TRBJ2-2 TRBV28 ASFPTNTGELF
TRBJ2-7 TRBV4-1 ASSPTAGTSGHEQY
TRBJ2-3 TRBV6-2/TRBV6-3 ASGPAGRGTDTQY
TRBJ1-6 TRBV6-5 ASSYSARALESPLH
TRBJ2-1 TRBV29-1 SVEGPLRIYNEQF
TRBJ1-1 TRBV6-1 ASSEHRGAGEAF
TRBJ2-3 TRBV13 ASSSRDSSTDTQY
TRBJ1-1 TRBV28 ASLPADRNTEAF
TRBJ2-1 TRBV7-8 ASSLRERGGTYNEQF
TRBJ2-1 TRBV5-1 ASSPQPGTGERGEQF
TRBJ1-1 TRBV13 ASSLVGQGANTEAF
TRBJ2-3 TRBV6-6 ASSGQIYTDTQY
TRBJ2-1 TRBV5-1 ASSLKAGSPYNEQF
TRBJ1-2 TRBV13 ASSPGVGRVHGYT
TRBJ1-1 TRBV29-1 SVPRGETEAF
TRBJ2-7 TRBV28 ASSLSGDTKHYEQY
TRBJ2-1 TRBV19 ASSIWGLDEQF
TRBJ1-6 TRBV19 ARPSRRGNSPLH
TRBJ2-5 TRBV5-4 ASSRGGQRIKETQY
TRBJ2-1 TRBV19 ASNFSGEQF
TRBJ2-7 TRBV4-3 ASSQVALAELSHEQY
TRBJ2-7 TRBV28 ASSLDRINEQY
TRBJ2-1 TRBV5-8 ASSLTRQALHEQF
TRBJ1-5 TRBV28 ASSSRQGVEPQH
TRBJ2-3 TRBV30 AWGKRGGRRSTDTQY